This is a list of T cell receptor beta chains from one sample in a study of T-cell reconstitution after alpha-beta-depleted transplantation in children. TCRdb reanalysed the PCR reads using MiXCR and keeps one entry per CDR3 protein. This sample has 150,000 to 250,000 distinct CDR3 sequences, with 5% to 7.5% found just once. Material: PBMCs, obtained before TCRalphabeta/CD19-depleted stem cell transplant. The source of these receptors is a girl less than two years old with combined immunodeficiency, due to receive a stem cell transplant. CDR3s include the opening cysteine and the closing phenylalanine or tryptophan. D genes are given only for firm matches. Size values are once, few and many counts, or a class for expanded clones, and some rows have none.

V gene	D gene	J gene	clone size	CDR3 DNA	CDR3 protein
TRBV5-6	NA	TRBJ2-7	many	TGTGCCAGCAGCTTGGCCTCCGAGCAGTACTTC	CASSLASEQYF
TRBV4-3	NA	TRBJ1-6	many	TGCGCCAGCAGCTACTTTAGCTCCTATAATTCACCCCTCCACTTT	CASSYFSSYNSPLHF
TRBV28	NA	TRBJ2-5	many	TGTGCCAGCAGTTTAATCAGCGGTCAGGGTGGAAGGGAGACCCAGTACTTC	CASSLISGQGGRETQYF
TRBV7-9	TRBD1	TRBJ1-2	NA	TGTGCCAGCAGCGCCCAAGGCCAGGGGGAGGGAGACTATGGCTACACCTTC	CASSAQGQGEGDYGYTF
TRBV20-1	NA	TRBJ1-1	many	TGCAGTGCTCTACAGGGACCCGGCACTGAAGCTTTCTTT	CSALQGPGTEAFF
TRBV5-1	NA	TRBJ2-1	many	TGCGCCAGCAGCTTTAGGCCGGGCAATGAGCAGTTCTTC	CASSFRPGNEQFF
TRBV5-1	NA	TRBJ1-1	many	TGCGCCAGCAGCTTGTCGGGCCCTAGGGGCACTGAAGCTTTCTTT	CASSLSGPRGTEAFF
TRBV11-2	NA	TRBJ1-1	many	TGTGCCAGCAGGACAGCCCTGAACACTGAAGCTTTCTTT	CASRTALNTEAFF
TRBV6-5	NA	TRBJ2-3	many	TGTGCCAGCAGTTACTCCGAACAGCGGGCCTTCCCGGCGGATACGCAGTATTTT	CASSYSEQRAFPADTQYF
TRBV20-1	NA	TRBJ2-1	many	TGCAGTGCTATGAAGGACACATATTCGGGCTCCTACAATGAGCAGTTCTTC	CSAMKDTYSGSYNEQFF
TRBV29-1	NA	TRBJ2-7	many	TGCAGCGTTGGGGGGGGGTCGGGGACATCCTACGAGCAGTACTTC	CSVGGGSGTSYEQYF
TRBV6-1	NA	TRBJ1-6	many	TGTGCCAGCAGGGCGGGGTTCTGGACAGTTCGTTCACCCCTCCACTTT	CASRAGFWTVRSPLHF
TRBV28	NA	TRBJ2-3	many	TGTGCCAGCAGCCCGTCGGGGTTCACAGATACGCAGTATTTT	CASSPSGFTDTQYF
TRBV7-8	NA	TRBJ1-1	many	TGTGCCAGCAGCCCTCGGACGGGAAAAGAAGCTTTCTTT	CASSPRTGKEAFF
TRBV20-1	TRBD2	TRBJ2-3	many	TGCAGTGCGCCCTTCTTGCGGGAGGGGCCCACAGATACGCAGTATTTT	CSAPFLREGPTDTQYF
TRBV12-3/TRBV12-4	NA	TRBJ2-5	many	TGTGCCAGCAGTTGGATTGGGACAATAGGGGAGACCCAGTACTTC	CASSWIGTIGETQYF
TRBV7-2	NA	TRBJ2-5	many	TGTGCCAGCAGCTTAGCGGGTCTAGCCCAAGAGACCCAGTACTTC	CASSLAGLAQETQYF
TRBV12-3/TRBV12-4	NA	TRBJ1-5	NA	TGTGCCAGCAGTTTCGGGGCCACGTCCCCCCAGCATTTT	CASSFGATSPQHF
TRBV28	TRBD2	TRBJ2-3	many	TGTGCCAGCATGTGGCGGGAGGACAAAAGGGGAATCTCCCACACAGATACGCAGTATTTT	CASMWREDKRGISHTDTQYF
TRBV28	NA	TRBJ2-1	many	TGTGCCAGCAGTTTTCCCCCGGGTTATGAGCAGTTCTTC	CASSFPPGYEQFF
TRBV30	TRBD2	TRBJ2-1	few	TGTGCCTGGAAGACTAGCGGGAGATACAATGAGCAGTTCTTC	CAWKTSGRYNEQFF
TRBV5-5	NA	TRBJ2-7	many	TGTGCCAGCAGCTTGGTATCCCAAAGGGATCACGAGCAGTACTTC	CASSLVSQRDHEQYF
TRBV2	NA	TRBJ2-6	many	TGTGCCCGCTCTGGGGCCAACGTCCTGACTTTC	CARSGANVLTF
TRBV4-1	TRBD2	TRBJ2-2	many	TGCGCCAGCAGCCAAGATAAAGTAATGCTAGCGGGAGCCCCCGGGGAGCTGTTTTTT	CASSQDKVMLAGAPGELFF
TRBV5-5	TRBD1	TRBJ1-1	NA	TGTGCCAGCAGCTGGACAGGGGGGGGGGACACTGAAGCTTTCTTT	CASSWTGGGDTEAFF
TRBV5-1	NA	TRBJ2-1	many	TGCGCCAGCAAAGGGTACCCACGGAATGAGCAGTTCTTC	CASKGYPRNEQFF
TRBV11-1	TRBD1	TRBJ2-1	many	TGTGCCAGCAGCCTTCAGGACAGGGTTTTATCCTACAATGAGCAGTTCTTC	CASSLQDRVLSYNEQFF
TRBV5-1	NA	TRBJ2-1	many	TGCGCCAGCAGCTCAGGGGTCGGGTACAATGAGCAGTTCTTC	CASSSGVGYNEQFF
TRBV12-3/TRBV12-4	TRBD2	TRBJ2-3	few	TGTGCCAGCTGTTTATCTAGCGGGGGTTCCCTTGGTAGCACAGATACGCAGTATTTT	CASCLSSGGSLGSTDTQYF
TRBV7-3	NA	TRBJ1-3	many	TGTGCCAGCAGTCCCGATTACTCTGGAAACACCATATATTTT	CASSPDYSGNTIYF
TRBV5-1	NA	TRBJ1-1	many	TGCGCCAGCAGCTTTTATGCCCAGGACATGAACACTGAAGCTTTCTTT	CASSFYAQDMNTEAFF
TRBV7-2	TRBD2	TRBJ2-7	many	TGTGCCAGCAGCCGGATCCTCGGGACTAGCGACTACGAGCAGTACTTC	CASSRILGTSDYEQYF
TRBV6-5	NA	TRBJ2-2	many	TGTGCCAGCAGTTACCTCTTGCGCGGTGCGAACACCGGGGAGCTGTTTTTT	CASSYLLRGANTGELFF
TRBV7-8	NA	TRBJ2-7	many	TGTGCCAGCAGCTTAGGTTATGCTGCCTACGAGCAGTACTTC	CASSLGYAAYEQYF
TRBV20-1	TRBD2	TRBJ2-1	many	TGCAGTGCAACCGGCGGGAGTATCAATGAGCAGTTCTTC	CSATGGSINEQFF
TRBV29-1	NA	TRBJ1-6	many	TGCAGCGTTGGTGAGGGCTATAATTCACCCCTCCACTTT	CSVGEGYNSPLHF
TRBV27	TRBD2	TRBJ2-3	many	TGTGCCAGCAGTTCCCGGGGCGGACTAGGAGGAGATACGCAGTATTTT	CASSSRGGLGGDTQYF
TRBV5-1	NA	TRBJ2-1	many	TGCGCCAGCAGCTCTACAGGAGCGGTCCGAAGCTCCTACAATGAGCAGTTCTTC	CASSSTGAVRSSYNEQFF
TRBV28	NA	TRBJ2-5	many	TGTGCCAGCAGTTCCCCCCCGGCGGAAGAGACCCAGTACTTC	CASSSPPAEETQYF
TRBV28	NA	TRBJ2-7	many	TGTGCCAGCAGTTTAAGGACGGTTTCCTACGAGCAGTACTTC	CASSLRTVSYEQYF
TRBV27	TRBD2	TRBJ2-1	many	TGTGCCAGCAGTCCCGGGACTAGCGGGGACAATGAGCAGTTCTTC	CASSPGTSGDNEQFF
TRBV7-2	NA	TRBJ2-5	many	TGTGCCAGCAGCGAACTCGGACAGGAGGGGGAGACCCAGTACTTC	CASSELGQEGETQYF
TRBV10-3	NA	TRBJ1-4	many	TGTGCCATCAGTGAGTCTAATGAAAAACTGTTTTTT	CAISESNEKLFF
TRBV7-6	NA	TRBJ2-1	NA	TGTGCCAGCAGCCAGGGACCTGGTGGTGAGCAGTTCTTC	CASSQGPGGEQFF
TRBV28	NA	TRBJ1-2	many	TGTGCCAGCAGTCCCTTGGGGGCGCCCTATGGCTACACCTTC	CASSPLGAPYGYTF
TRBV20-1	NA	TRBJ2-1	many	TGCAGTGCTAGAGCGAGGACTTACAATGAGCAGTTCTTC	CSARARTYNEQFF
TRBV3-1	TRBD1	TRBJ2-1	many	TGTGCCAGCAGCCAATTAGGACAGGGGATATCCTACAATGAGCAGTTCTTC	CASSQLGQGISYNEQFF
TRBV7-9	NA	TRBJ2-1	many	TGTGCCAGCAGCTCAGGCACGCACAATGAGCAGTTCTTC	CASSSGTHNEQFF
TRBV7-8	NA	TRBJ1-4	few	TGTGCCAGCAGCTTAGCGCAGGGGCGTACTGTAAGCGAAAAACTGTTTTTT	CASSLAQGRTVSEKLFF
TRBV29-1	NA	TRBJ1-2	many	TGCAGCGTTGAAGGGAAAGATCTAACTAACTATGGCTACACCTTC	CSVEGKDLTNYGYTF
TRBV12-3/TRBV12-4	NA	TRBJ1-2	many	TGTGCCAGCAGTTTAGTGGGGATTTATGGTGGCTACACCTTC	CASSLVGIYGGYTF